The rows below give T cell receptor beta chains drawn from one sample of a study of blood T cell repertoires in COVID-19. Sequencing was performed with immunoSEQ multiplex PCR; in TCRdb, only in-frame clones are kept and a portion is missing. The sample includes more than 65,000 clones, over 70% of them seen just once. Sequencing was carried out using peripheral blood. These receptors were taken from a woman between 65 and 79 years old with acute or convalescent COVID-19. Each CDR3 is given with its conserved first and last residue. The order of the fields is clone size, J gene, V gene, D gene, CDR3 protein, CDR3 DNA. The D gene is left open where the match is weak. Only some rows state a clone size, as once, few, many or a class for expanded clones.

>NA|TRBJ1-1|TRBV12-3/TRBV12-4|TRBD1
CASSPGTEEAFF
TGTGCCAGCAGTCCAGGGACAGAAGAAGCTTTCTTT
>NA|TRBJ2-7|TRBV5-1|NA
CASSLNRGYEQYF
TGCGCCAGCAGCTTGAATAGGGGATACGAGCAGTACTTC
>NA|TRBJ2-3|TRBV7-9|TRBD1
CASSKRGTGEPYF
TGTGCCAGCAGCAAGCGCGGGACAGGAGAGCCGTATTTT
>NA|TRBJ2-7|TRBV27|TRBD2
CASRLWGLGSYEQYF
TGTGCCAGCCGTTTATGGGGACTAGGATCCTACGAGCAGTACTTC
>NA|TRBJ2-7|TRBV7-3|TRBD2
CASSFFAGGNYEQYF
TGTGCCAGCAGCTTCTTCGCGGGAGGGAATTACGAGCAGTACTTC
>NA|TRBJ2-6|TRBV18|TRBD1
CASSVGDRGLTGANVLTF
TGTGCCAGCTCCGTTGGAGACAGGGGATTGACTGGGGCCAACGTCCTGACTTTC
>NA|TRBJ2-3|TRBV2|TRBD1
CASSERQGGTDTQYF
TGTGCCAGCAGCGAAAGACAGGGGGGCACAGATACGCAGTATTTT
>NA|TRBJ2-3|TRBV5-1|TRBD1
CASRRSGQFLDTQYF
TGCGCCAGCAGGCGGTCGGGACAGTTTCTCGATACGCAGTATTTT
>few|TRBJ1-1|TRBV19|TRBD1
CASSTPSGGWRAFF
TGTGCCAGTAGTACTCCCTCAGGGGGCTGGAGAGCTTTCTTT
>once|TRBJ1-1|TRBV6-1|NA
CASSERGGNTEAFF
TGTGCCAGCAGTGAGAGGGGGGGGAACACTGAAGCTTTCTTT
>few|TRBJ1-1|TRBV3-1/TRBV3-2|TRBD1
CASSPRTGGGGTEAFF
TGTGCCAGCAGCCCGAGGACAGGGGGCGGGGGCACTGAAGCTTTCTTT
>NA|TRBJ1-2|TRBV19|NA
CASSIKEGYTF
TGTGCCAGTAGTATCAAGGAGGGCTACACCTTC
>NA|TRBJ1-3|TRBV9|TRBD1
CASSVQGAGNTIYF
TGTGCCAGCAGCGTCCAGGGGGCGGGAAACACCATATATTTT
>NA|TRBJ1-1|TRBV5-4|TRBD1
CASSHRRGTGGPEAFF
TGTGCCAGCAGCCACAGAAGGGGGACAGGGGGGCCTGAAGCTTTCTTT
>NA|TRBJ1-1|TRBV6-5|NA
CASSVDPNTEAFF
TGTGCCAGCAGCGTAGATCCGAACACTGAAGCTTTCTTT
>once|TRBJ1-2|TRBV7-9|NA
CASSLASGWNYGYTF
TGTGCCAGCAGCTTAGCGTCAGGGTGGAACTATGGCTACACCTTC
>once|TRBJ2-2|TRBV29-1|NA
CSVEGGGTPGELFF
TGCAGCGTTGAAGGCGGAGGGACCCCCGGGGAGCTGTTTTTT
>NA|TRBJ2-6|TRBV15|NA
CATSRVQSGANVLTF
TGTGCCACCAGCAGAGTACAGTCTGGGGCCAACGTCCTGACTTTC